This passage covers 30 T cell receptor beta chains from one sample sequenced in a study of T and B cells in COVID-19 patients. BIOMED2 TRB-A/B primer pools were used in multiplex TRB PCR. TCRdb reprocessed the multiplex PCR reads with MiXCR, giving one entry per CDR3 protein. In the table there are around 21,000 distinct CDR3 sequences, more than 30% of which are singletons. From blood, about 250-550 ng of genomic DNA served as TRB template. The source material was blood. Every receptor here comes from a human donor who had recovered from COVID-19.

This chain joins TRBV30 and TRBJ1-1, with D possibly TRBD1 on 6 matching bases. The length of the CDR3 is 13 residues. Germline loops: CDR1 GTSNPN, CDR2 SVGIG (reference sequence). V shed 4 bases and J shed 1 base, with 10 bases lying between them. As DNA, the CDR3 is TGTGCCTGGATCCCGGACAGGAACACTGAAGCTTTCTTT. Translation gives CAWIPDRNTEAFF. The whole variable domain, filled in from reference TRBV30 and TRBJ1-1, reads SQTIHQWPATLVQPVGSPLSLECTVEGTSNPNLYWYRQAAGRGLQLLFYSVGIGQISSEVPQNLSASRPQDRQFILSSKKLLLSDSGFYLCAWIPDRNTEAFFGQGTRLTVV.

This clonotype showed up just a few times. A junction end diverges from the germline sequence, so it may reflect a read error. This chain joins TRBV7-9 and TRBJ2-7; D is unclear. The germline V gene has CDR1 SEHNR and CDR2 FQNEAQ (reference sequence). The CDR3 totals 10 residues. The CDR3: CASRAVHIGF. In DNA form, the CDR3 reads TGTGCCAGCAGGGCGGTGCACATCGGCTTC.

This clonotype was counted a few times. The chain is built from TRBV12-3 or TRBV12-4 and TRBJ1-5; no firm D call. The CDR3 length is 12 residues. The V end was cut by 4 bases, the J end by 12 bases, with 13 bases between. Written as DNA, the CDR3 is TGTGCCAGCAGTTCCCGGCACGGTCTCCAGCATTTT. Residues: CASSSRHGLQHF.

This clonotype was observed many times. The rearrangement links TRBV30 to TRBJ2-7; D is unresolved. The CDR3 spans 14 residues. The V end lost 2 bases, the J end lost 0 bases, and 11 bases lay between the germline ends. The germline V gene encodes CDR1 GTSNPN and CDR2 SVGIG (reference sequence). CDR3 sequence (DNA): TGTGCCTGGAGTAGGACCCTGAGCTCCTACGAGCAGTACTTC. Its protein is CAWSRTLSSYEQYF. The complete variable domain, with remaining parts taken from reference TRBV30 and TRBJ2-7, reads SQTIHQWPATLVQPVGSPLSLECTVEGTSNPNLYWYRQAAGRGLQLLFYSVGIGQISSEVPQNLSASRPQDRQFILSSKKLLLSDSGFYLCAWSRTLSSYEQYFGPGTRLTVT.

In this sample, this clonotype turned up a few times. This chain links TRBV19 with TRBJ2-4; 7 nucleotides line up with TRBD1. The J segment lost 1 base and the V segment lost 5 bases, leaving 11 bases of the junction unmatched. The length of the CDR3 is 17 residues. The germline V gene has CDR1 LNHDA and CDR2 SQIVND (reference sequence). CDR3 amino acids: CASSLSRGDSAKNIQYF. DNA for the CDR3: TGTGCCAGTAGTCTGAGTAGAGGGGACAGTGCCAAAAACATTCAGTACTTC.

By share of the sample, this clonotype is medium-sized (0.01 to 0.1%). This chain connects TRBV12-3 or TRBV12-4 to TRBJ2-2, with D unresolved. The CDR3 length is 11 residues. V lost 5 bases and J lost 7, with 5 bases in between. The CDR3 region has the DNA TGTGCCAGCAGTCCAAGCGGGGAGCTGTTTTTT. Translating gives CASSPSGELFF.

The table lists this clonotype with a few counts. This CDR3 reads CATSDSRTGSYEQYF. In nucleotides, the CDR3 is TGTGCCACCAGTGATTCTCGGACAGGATCCTACGAGCAGTACTTC. This chain uses TRBV24-1 with TRBJ2-7, with 7 positions matching TRBD1. The CDR3 runs to 15 residues. Germline CDR1 reads KGHDR; CDR2 reads SFDVKD. The ends lost 2 bases at V and 1 base at J; junction bases unmatched: 4.

The chain is built from TRBV18 and TRBJ2-5; D assignment may be TRBD1 or TRBD2 (5 bases each). Trimming stripped 6 bases from V and 5 bases from J, with 22 bases between. The CDR3 spans 16 residues. Per germline, CDR1 KGHSH and CDR2 LQKENI. CDR3 bases: TGTGCCAGCTCGCCGGGTGGTTATGGGGGTACGGAGACCCAGTACTTC. This encodes CASSPGGYGGTETQYF.

This chain connects TRBV28 to TRBJ1-5; no reliable D call. Germline assignment: CDR1 MDHEN and CDR2 SYDVKM. Trimming cost V 3 bases and J 6 bases, with 6 bases left between them. The length of the CDR3 is 12 residues. The CDR3: CASSLRRQPQHF. CDR3 coding DNA: TGTGCCAGCAGTTTGCGACGTCAGCCCCAGCATTTT.

This clonotype was counted between two and nine times. The chain is built from TRBV6-5 and TRBJ2-7, with 7 bases identical to TRBD1. Germline CDR1 and CDR2: MNHEY and SVGAGI. The CDR3 sequence is 15 residues long. J gave up 0 bases and V 2 bases, and 4 bases lay outside the gene matches. CDR3 sequence: CASSYETGFSYEQYF. DNA of the CDR3: TGTGCCAGCAGTTACGAGACAGGGTTCTCCTACGAGCAGTACTTC.

With regard to this clonotype: The junction departs from the called germline gene at one end, perhaps through a read error. J is TRBJ2-2 and V is TRBV7-2, with D hard to call. The CDR3 covers 10 residues. The germline V gene encodes CDR1 SGHTA and CDR2 FQGNSA. The CDR3 DNA is TGTTCCAGCAGAGGCGGGGAGCTGTTTTTT. Encoded protein: CSSRGGELFF. Variable domain in full (rest from reference TRBV7-2 and TRBJ2-2): GAGVSQSPSNKVTEKGKDVELRCDPISGHTALYWYRQSLGQGLEFLIYFQGNSAPDKSGLPSDRFSAERTGGSVSTLTIQRTQQEDSAVYLCSSRGGELFFGEGSRLTVL.

This chain's CDR3 is CASSPSPGSGEKLFF. The CDR3 DNA follows: TGTGCCAGCAGTCCCTCCCCGGGGTCGGGTGAAAAACTGTTTTTT. The chain carries TRBV28 and TRBJ1-4; D uncertain. CDR3 length: 15 amino acids. Germline CDR1 MDHEN, CDR2 SYDVKM. V was pared by 5 bases and J by 7 bases, with 17 bases between.

This clonotype was recorded a few times. V usage is TRBV5-5 and J usage is TRBJ1-2, with D maybe TRBD1 (5 bases). CDR3 size: 17 residues. Germline CDR1 is SGHKS and CDR2 is YYEKEE (reference sequence). V shed 0 bases and J shed 1 base, with 16 bases lying between them. CDR3 region: CASSLESGRTFNYGYTF. The CDR3, as DNA: TGTGCCAGCAGCTTGGAATCGGGACGGACCTTTAACTATGGCTACACCTTC.

With respect to this clonotype: This may arise from a read error, as a much more abundant clone is one base away. The rearrangement uses TRBV30 and TRBJ2-1; D is undetermined. This CDR3 has 13 residues. V was pared by 4 bases and J by 4 bases, with 11 bases between. Per the germline V gene, CDR1 is GTSNPN and CDR2 is SVGIG (reference sequence). This chain's CDR3 is CAWNVGLYNEQFF. DNA of the CDR3: TGTGCCTGGAATGTTGGCCTGTACAATGAGCAGTTCTTC.

The J gene is TRBJ1-4, the V gene TRBV7-2; D may be TRBD1 (5 bases). This CDR3 is built from 15 residues. V lost 1 base and J 6 bases, leaving 12 bases between the germline ends. CDR1 is SGHTA, CDR2 FQGNSA, per germline. CDR3 residues: CASSLDGGYDEKLFF. CDR3 coding DNA: TGTGCCAGCAGCTTAGACGGGGGATATGATGAAAAACTGTTTTTT.

This chain joins TRBV7-2 and TRBJ2-2; either TRBD1 or TRBD2 may supply D (6 bases each). Germline values: CDR1 SGHTA, CDR2 FQGNSA. CDR3 length: 17 residues. V lost 0 bases and J lost 5, with 16 bases in between. The CDR3 protein is CASSLAGTPRGTGELFF. The DNA of the CDR3 is TGTGCCAGCAGCTTAGCCGGGACTCCGAGGGGGACCGGGGAGCTGTTTTTT.

This clonotype was seen a handful of times. The rearrangement uses TRBV29-1 and TRBJ2-7; a weak D match, TRBD1 (5 bases). The CDR3 sequence is 11 residues long. Trimming shortened V by 4 bases and J by 5 bases, and 9 bases separated the two germline ends. Germline-derived CDR1 and CDR2 are SQVTM and ANQGSEA. CDR3 bases: TGCAGCGTTGGGTCAGGGAACGAGCAGTACTTC. It translates to CSVGSGNEQYF.

This clonotype appeared a few times. The V and J genes are TRBV24-1 and TRBJ2-5; the D is unclear. V dropped 2 bases and J dropped 5 bases, with 14 bases sitting between them. Germline V lookup: CDR1 KGHDR, CDR2 SFDVKD. The CDR3 is made up of 15 amino acids. The CDR3 loop reads CATSDYNAAGETQYF. The DNA for the CDR3 is TGTGCCACCAGTGATTATAACGCGGCCGGGGAGACCCAGTACTTC.

The chain has TRBV5-1 and TRBJ2-2; 8 nucleotides align to TRBD1. Trimming took 0 bases from V and 3 from J; bases not matched to a gene: 7. The CDR3 sequence is 17 residues long. Per the germline V gene, CDR1 is SGHRS and CDR2 is YFSETQ. The CDR3 DNA sequence: TGCGCCAGCAGCTTGGACCCGGGACAGGTCGACACCGGGGAGCTGTTTTTT. Encoded protein: CASSLDPGQVDTGELFF.

This clonotype was recorded a few times. This chain links TRBV5-5 with TRBJ1-3; 7 positions match TRBD1. CDR1 SGHKS and CDR2 YYEKEE come from the germline V gene (reference sequence). Trimming at V came to 4 bases and at J to 0 bases, leaving 4 bases not matched to a gene. The CDR3 length is 15 residues. CDR3 DNA sequence: TGTGCCAGCAGCATACAGGGGAGCTCTGGAAACACCATATATTTT. It yields the protein CASSIQGSSGNTIYF.

This clonotype was observed a few times. The chain uses TRBV27 and TRBJ1-2; the D gene is possibly TRBD1 (6 bases). V was clipped by 2 bases and J by 7 bases, with 17 bases between them. In germline, CDR1 is MNHEY, CDR2 SMNVEV (reference sequence). The CDR3 has 15 amino acids. The CDR3 reads CASSLLAGVASGYTF. CDR3 DNA sequence: TGTGCCAGCAGTTTACTAGCAGGGGTGGCCTCTGGCTACACCTTC.

This clonotype was counted many times. The gene calls are TRBV6-6 and TRBJ2-3; D uncertain. CDR3 length: 15 amino acids. Germline assignment: CDR1 MNHNY and CDR2 SVGAGI (reference sequence). The V end was cut by 2 bases, the J end by 0 bases, with 9 bases between. The CDR3 DNA follows: TGTGCCAGCAGTTACGTACCAATTAGCACAGATACGCAGTATTTT. Its protein is CASSYVPISTDTQYF.

The table lists this clonotype with many counts. The chain couples TRBV6-5 to TRBJ2-3; D possibly corresponds to TRBD1 (7 bases). Germline CDR1 and CDR2: MNHEY and SVGAGI. Trimming removed 2 bases from V and 6 bases from J, with 15 bases in between. This CDR3 contains 15 residues. This CDR3 is CASSYNPTGRDTQYF. DNA of the CDR3: TGTGCCAGCAGTTACAACCCGACAGGGAGGGATACGCAGTATTTT.

The J gene is TRBJ2-5, the V gene TRBV5-1; D not certain. Between the trimmed V and J ends, which lost 0 bases and 3 bases, there was a span of 0 bases. The CDR3 extends over 11 amino acids. CDR1 is SGHRS, CDR2 YFSETQ, per germline. CDR3 nucleotides: TGCGCCAGCAGCTTGGAAGAGACCCAGTACTTC. Translation: CASSLEETQYF.

This clonotype occurred many times. V gene TRBV30 combines with J gene TRBJ2-7, with D possibly being TRBD1 (6 bases). Germline loops: CDR1 GTSNPN, CDR2 SVGIG (reference sequence). V was clipped by 0 bases and J by 3 bases, with 6 bases between them. The CDR3 totals 12 residues. CDR3 protein: CAWSVQGYEQYF. CDR3 sequence (DNA): TGTGCCTGGAGTGTACAGGGCTACGAGCAGTACTTC.

This clonotype showed up many times. The chain recombines TRBV6-5 with TRBJ2-1; no firm D call. Germline V gene sequence: CDR1 MNHEY, CDR2 SVGAGI. With 2 bases removed from V and 2 bases from J, the gap between germline ends came to 13 bases. This CDR3 spans 16 amino acids. The CDR3 spells CASSYQIRGPYNEQFF. The CDR3 DNA reads TGTGCCAGCAGTTACCAAATCCGCGGACCCTACAATGAGCAGTTCTTC.

The CDR3 DNA follows: TGTGCCAGCAGTACCACCCTCGTGGGGGTTTGGCAGCCCCAGCATTTT. Translation gives CASSTTLVGVWQPQHF. The V call is TRBV6-5, the J call TRBJ1-5, with D maybe TRBD1 (5 bases). This CDR3 has 16 amino acids. The V end was cut by 5 bases, the J end by 7 bases, with 21 bases between. The germline gives CDR1 MNHEY, CDR2 SVGAGI.

The rearrangement uses TRBV12-3 or TRBV12-4 and TRBJ1-6, with a weak D call TRBD1 (6 bases). This CDR3 contains 15 residues. The germline V and J ends were trimmed by 8 bases and 9 bases, with 20 bases remaining between them. As DNA, the CDR3 is TGTGCCAGCTTGTTGGGGGGCGCCGGGTTTTCACCCCTCCACTTT. As protein: CASLLGGAGFSPLHF.

There are many counts of this clonotype. V usage is TRBV29-1 and J usage is TRBJ1-3, with no clear D. V was shortened by 7 bases and J by 2 bases, with 6 bases between the two germline ends. CDR1 SQVTM and CDR2 ANQGSEA come from the germline V gene. CDR3 size: 11 residues. In DNA form, the CDR3 reads TGCAGCGGAAGAACTGGAAACACCATATATTTT. Protein product: CSGRTGNTIYF.

This clonotype was detected ten times or more. This rearrangement joins TRBV19 to TRBJ2-1, with TRBD2 matching over 9 bases. Germline values: CDR1 LNHDA, CDR2 SQIVND (reference sequence). The CDR3 is made up of 16 amino acids. Trimming at V came to 3 bases and at J to 4 bases, leaving 7 bases not matched to a gene. In DNA form, the CDR3 reads TGTGCCAGTAGTATGAGGCGGGGGGGCGGTTACAATGAGCAGTTCTTC. This gives the protein CASSMRRGGGYNEQFF.